The rows below give T cell receptor beta chains drawn from one sample of a study of shared clonotypes between healthy human individuals. Some clones are missing from TCRdb's copy, which holds only in-frame ones; the method was immunoSEQ multiplex PCR. The table includes roughly 2,000,000 clones, approximately 95% detected once. Material for sequencing was naive CD8+ T cells sorted from blood. The receptors originated from a man aged 18 to 35 in good health. The CDR3 runs from the conserved cysteine through the conserved F or W. The D gene is left open where the match is weak. Size is omitted from some rows. Given values are once, few, many or a class for expanded clones.

V	D	J	size	DNA	CDR3
TRBV27	.	TRBJ2-3	.	TGTGCCAGCGGCCCAGGGGGCACAGATACGCAGTATTTT	CASGPGGTDTQYF
TRBV2	.	TRBJ2-7	.	TGTGCCAGCAGGGTGGGGCAGCTTGACTCCTACGAGCAGTACTTC	CASRVGQLDSYEQYF
TRBV6-5	TRBD1	TRBJ1-3	.	TGTGCCAGCAGCCCCAACGACAGGGCAGGAAACACCATATATTTT	CASSPNDRAGNTIYF
TRBV5-6	.	TRBJ2-7	.	TGTGCCAGCAGCCCCGGACAGACCTACGAGCAGTACTTC	CASSPGQTYEQYF
TRBV19	.	TRBJ2-1	.	TGTGCCAGTAGTAACCCTCTGGGCGGATCCTACAATGAGCAGTTCTTC	CASSNPLGGSYNEQFF
TRBV6-1	.	TRBJ2-7	.	TGTGCCAGCAGTGCATACCAGGGAACCTACGAGCAGTACTTC	CASSAYQGTYEQYF
TRBV11-2	.	TRBJ2-5	.	TGTGCCAGCAGCTTAGAGGTCGGGACGAAAGAGACCCAGTACTTC	CASSLEVGTKETQYF
TRBV6-4	.	TRBJ1-2	.	TGTGCCAGCAGTGACGGCGGGGGCGCCCTTAGGGGCTACACCTTC	CASSDGGGALRGYTF
TRBV4-1	.	TRBJ2-7	.	TGCGCCAGCAGCCACGTCGGACTCCTCGGCCTAAACGAGCAGTACTTC	CASSHVGLLGLNEQYF
TRBV27	.	TRBJ2-1	.	TGTGCCAGCAGTCCAGACGGGAGCTCCTACAATGAGCAGTTCTTC	CASSPDGSSYNEQFF
TRBV25-1	TRBD1	TRBJ1-6	.	TGTGCCAGCAGCGTCGGGACAGGTTCACCCCTCCACTTT	CASSVGTGSPLHF
TRBV27	.	TRBJ2-7	.	TGTGCCAGCCGCGAACAGGGACCTGTAGGTGGGGAGCAGTACTTC	CASREQGPVGGEQYF
TRBV5-5	.	TRBJ2-7	.	TGTGCCAGCAGCTCCACAGCCCACATTTCAATCGGCTACGAGCAGTACTTC	CASSSTAHISIGYEQYF
TRBV19	.	TRBJ1-2	.	TGTGCCAGTACCTTCATACCCGACAGCCCTCTAGGCTACACCTTC	CASTFIPDSPLGYTF
TRBV30	.	TRBJ2-7	.	TGTGCCTGGAGTGTAGGGACAACCTACGAGCAGTACTTC	CAWSVGTTYEQYF
TRBV5-4	.	TRBJ2-7	.	TGTGCCAGCAGCATGGGTATAGGGGTCGAGCAGTACTTC	CASSMGIGVEQYF
TRBV29-1	TRBD2	TRBJ2-1	.	TGCAGCGTTGAAGCGTCTAGCGGGGGAGCCTACAATGAGCAGTTCTTC	CSVEASSGGAYNEQFF
TRBV5-4	TRBD1	TRBJ2-7	.	TGTGCCAGCAGCTCGGACAGGGAAGACGAGCAGTACTTC	CASSSDREDEQYF
TRBV2	.	TRBJ1-3	.	TGTGCCAGCAGTGAGTCGGCCAGGGAGAACACCATATATTTT	CASSESARENTIYF
TRBV27	.	TRBJ2-2	.	TGTGCCAGCAGTGGGGGAGACGAGCTGTTTTTT	CASSGGDELFF
TRBV5-1	.	TRBJ2-7	.	TGCGCCAGCAGCTTGGACAGGAACTCCTACGAGCAGTACTTC	CASSLDRNSYEQYF
TRBV15	.	TRBJ2-7	.	TGTGCCACCAGCAGAGATTCAGGGCCGTCCTACGAGCAGTACTTC	CATSRDSGPSYEQYF
TRBV4-1	TRBD2	TRBJ2-7	.	TGCGCCAGCAGCCAAGATAGCGGGAGTTCCTACGAGCAGTACTTC	CASSQDSGSSYEQYF
TRBV13	.	TRBJ2-3	.	TGTGCCAGCGGGAACACAGATACGCAGTATTTT	CASGNTDTQYF
TRBV4-1	.	TRBJ2-7	once	TGCGCCAGCAGCCAAGAATCCCGGACAGCAAACTACGAGCAGTACTTC	CASSQESRTANYEQYF
TRBV25-1	.	TRBJ2-5	.	TGTGCCAGCAGTGACCTAGCGACGGAGACCCAGTACTTC	CASSDLATETQYF
TRBV28	.	TRBJ2-1	.	TGTGCCAGCACCACGTCCCATGAGCAGTTCTTC	CASTTSHEQFF
TRBV7-3	TRBD1	TRBJ1-6	.	TGTGCCAGCAGCTTAGACGGGACAGGGGTGCATTCACCCCTCCACTTT	CASSLDGTGVHSPLHF
TRBV5-4	.	TRBJ1-2	.	TGTGCCAGCAGCTTGGCCGAGCTGGGGGCGGAGGGCTACACCTTC	CASSLAELGAEGYTF
TRBV13	.	TRBJ2-2	.	TGTGCCAGCAGCTGGGGTCTGAACACCGGGGAGCTGTTTTTT	CASSWGLNTGELFF
TRBV2	TRBD1	TRBJ1-1	.	TGTGCCAGCAGGGACTGGGACAGGGGGAACACTGAAGCTTTCTTT	CASRDWDRGNTEAFF
TRBV28	.	TRBJ2-5	.	TGTGCCAGCAGTTTACGTGGGGGGTACGTCCTCCAAGAGACCCAGTACTTC	CASSLRGGYVLQETQYF
TRBV27	.	TRBJ2-7	.	TGTGCCAGCAGTTACAGGGAAAACTACGAGCAGTACTTC	CASSYRENYEQYF
TRBV7-8	TRBD2	TRBJ2-3	.	TGTGCCAGCAGCTTAGAGGCGGGGGGCACCACAGATACGCAGTATTTT	CASSLEAGGTTDTQYF
TRBV6-5	.	TRBJ2-7	.	TGTGCCAGCAGTCCGACAGGAGGCTCCTACGAGCAGTACTTC	CASSPTGGSYEQYF
TRBV15	TRBD1	TRBJ1-4	.	TGTGCCACCAGCAGCCCACAGGGGACGTTCGAAACTAATGAAAAACTGTTTTTT	CATSSPQGTFETNEKLFF
TRBV5-1	.	TRBJ1-1	.	TGCGCCAGCAGCTTCTCCGGTACTGAAGCTTTCTTT	CASSFSGTEAFF
TRBV2	TRBD1	TRBJ2-5	.	TGTGCCAGCAGTGAAGCGAAAGAGGGGGCAGGGGAGACCCAGTACTTC	CASSEAKEGAGETQYF
TRBV30	TRBD1	TRBJ2-1	.	TGTGCCTGGAGTGGTTTAGGACAGGGGATCGATGAGCAGTTCTTC	CAWSGLGQGIDEQFF
TRBV27	TRBD2	TRBJ2-5	.	TGTGCCAGCAGTTCCTTGGCTAGCGGGGGACTTCAAGAGACCCAGTACTTC	CASSSLASGGLQETQYF
TRBV7-9	TRBD1	TRBJ2-7	.	TGTGCCAGCCGCCGGACAGGGGACCAAGGGGCAGGTGAGCAGTACTTC	CASRRTGDQGAGEQYF
TRBV6-5	TRBD1	TRBJ2-3	.	TGTGCCAGCAGTTCCGGACAGGGGAGCACAGATACGCAGTATTTT	CASSSGQGSTDTQYF
TRBV7-9	.	TRBJ2-3	.	TGTGCCAGCAGCTTAGCGATCGGGTTAGGGGATACGCAGTATTTT	CASSLAIGLGDTQYF
TRBV19	.	TRBJ2-7	once	TGTGCCAGTAGTGTGGACCGGGACCTCCGCGGGCAGTACTTC	CASSVDRDLRGQYF
TRBV7-6	.	TRBJ1-5	.	TGTGCCAGCAGCTGCCCCTTCCGGGGGTACCCTCAGCCCCAGCATTTT	CASSCPFRGYPQPQHF
TRBV23-1	.	TRBJ1-1	.	TGCGCCAGCAGTCCCAGGACGGCGGGGGACACTGAAGCTTTCTTT	CASSPRTAGDTEAFF
TRBV6-6	TRBD1	TRBJ1-2	.	TGTGCCAGCAGTTACGCGGACAGGGGGGAGGATGGCTACACCTTC	CASSYADRGEDGYTF